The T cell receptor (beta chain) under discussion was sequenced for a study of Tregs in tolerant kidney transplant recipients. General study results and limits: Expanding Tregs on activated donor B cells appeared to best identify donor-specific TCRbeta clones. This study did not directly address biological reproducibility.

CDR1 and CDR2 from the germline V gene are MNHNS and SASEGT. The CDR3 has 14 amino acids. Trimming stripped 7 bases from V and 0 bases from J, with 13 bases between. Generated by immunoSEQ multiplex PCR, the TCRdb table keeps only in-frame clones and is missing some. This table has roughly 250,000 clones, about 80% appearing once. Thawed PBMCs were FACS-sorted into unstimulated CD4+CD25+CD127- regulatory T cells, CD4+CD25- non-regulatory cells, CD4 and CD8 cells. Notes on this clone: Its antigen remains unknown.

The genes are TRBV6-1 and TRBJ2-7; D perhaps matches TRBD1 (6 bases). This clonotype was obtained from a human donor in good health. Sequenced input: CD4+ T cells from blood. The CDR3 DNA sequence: TGTGCCAGCAAGAATCGGACAGTCTCCTACGAGCAGTACTTC. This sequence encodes CASKNRTVSYEQYF.